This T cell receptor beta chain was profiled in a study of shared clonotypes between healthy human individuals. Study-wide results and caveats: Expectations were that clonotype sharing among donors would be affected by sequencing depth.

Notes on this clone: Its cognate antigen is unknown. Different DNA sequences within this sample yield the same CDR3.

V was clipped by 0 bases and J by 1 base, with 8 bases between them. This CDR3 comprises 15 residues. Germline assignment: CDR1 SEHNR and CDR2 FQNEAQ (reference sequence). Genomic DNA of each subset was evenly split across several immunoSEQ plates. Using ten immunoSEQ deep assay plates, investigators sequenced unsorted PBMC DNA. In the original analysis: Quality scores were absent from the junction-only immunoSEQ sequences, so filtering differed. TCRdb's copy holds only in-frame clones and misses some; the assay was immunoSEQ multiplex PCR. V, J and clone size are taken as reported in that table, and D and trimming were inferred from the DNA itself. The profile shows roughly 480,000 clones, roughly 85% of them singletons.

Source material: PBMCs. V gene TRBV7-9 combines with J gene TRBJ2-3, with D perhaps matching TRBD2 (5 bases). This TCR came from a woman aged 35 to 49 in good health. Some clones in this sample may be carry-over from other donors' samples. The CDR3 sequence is CASSLAGLGTDTQYF. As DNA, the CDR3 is TGTGCCAGCAGCTTAGCAGGACTTGGCACAGATACGCAGTATTTT.